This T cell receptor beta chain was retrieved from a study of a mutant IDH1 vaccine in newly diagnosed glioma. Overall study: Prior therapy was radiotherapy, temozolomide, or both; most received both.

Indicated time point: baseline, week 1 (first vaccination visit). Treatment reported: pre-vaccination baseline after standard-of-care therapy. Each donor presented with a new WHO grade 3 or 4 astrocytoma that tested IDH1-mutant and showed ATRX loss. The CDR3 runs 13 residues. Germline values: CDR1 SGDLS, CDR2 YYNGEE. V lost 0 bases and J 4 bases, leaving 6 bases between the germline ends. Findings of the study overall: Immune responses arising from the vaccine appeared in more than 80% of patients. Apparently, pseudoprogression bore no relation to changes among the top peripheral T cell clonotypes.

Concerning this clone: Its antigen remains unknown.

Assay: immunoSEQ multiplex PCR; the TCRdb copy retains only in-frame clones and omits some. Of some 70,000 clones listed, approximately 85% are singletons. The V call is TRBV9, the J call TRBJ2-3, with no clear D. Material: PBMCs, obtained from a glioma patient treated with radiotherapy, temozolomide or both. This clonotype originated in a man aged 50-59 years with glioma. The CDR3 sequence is CASSVDGSDTQYF. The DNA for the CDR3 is TGTGCCAGCAGCGTAGACGGGTCAGATACGCAGTATTTT.